Shown below are 21 T cell receptor beta chains from a single sample sequenced in a study of blood T cell repertoires in COVID-19 (dated by TCRdb to the early 2020s). Libraries were constructed by the immunoSEQ multiplex PCR assay. TCRdb provides this immuneACCESS table in a form limited to in-frame rearrangements. Some clones are lacking; in checked studies, under half of them reflect an unresolved V gene, and why the rest are absent is not known. The sample contains hundreds of thousands of clones, 70% to 90% of them found a single time. Roughly 6% of the sample lies in the top ten. Source material: peripheral blood. These receptors were collected from a woman aged 25 to 39 with COVID-19, enrolled during active disease.

The chain has TRBV3-1 (or the pseudogene TRBV3-2) and TRBJ2-5; 14 nucleotides match TRBD2. Germline V gives CDR1 LGHDT, CDR2 YNNKEL (reference sequence). The CDR3 is 18 amino acids. The ends lost 1 base at V and 5 bases at J; junction bases unmatched: 9. The CDR3 region is CASSQVWTSGGQRETQYF. The CDR3 region has the DNA TGTGCCAGCAGCCAAGTGTGGACTAGCGGGGGGCAGCGGGAGACCCAGTACTTC.

This chain connects TRBV19 to TRBJ1-5, with D unclear. Germline lookup yields CDR1 LNHDA and CDR2 SQIVND (reference sequence). V lost 8 bases and J lost 4, with 18 bases in between. The CDR3 consists of 15 residues. The CDR3 sequence is CASQREASPNQPQHF. The CDR3 region has the DNA TGTGCCAGTCAGCGGGAGGCTAGCCCTAATCAGCCCCAGCATTTT.

The chain has TRBV7-8 and TRBJ1-5; D might be TRBD1 (5 bases). This CDR3 is 13 amino acids long. V was trimmed by 1 base and J by 6 bases, leaving 7 bases between them. CDR1 is SGHVS and CDR2 is FQNEAQ in the germline V gene. CDR3: CASSLVQGQPQHF. The CDR3 DNA follows: TGTGCCAGCAGCTTAGTTCAGGGTCAGCCCCAGCATTTT. The complete variable domain, with remaining parts taken from reference TRBV7-8 and TRBJ1-5, reads GAGVSQSPRYKVAKRGQDVALRCDPISGHVSLFWYQQALGQGPEFLTYFQNEAQLDKSGLPSDRFFAERPEGSVSTLKIQRTQQEDSAVYLCASSLVQGQPQHFGDGTRLSIL.

The V gene is TRBV4-1, the J gene TRBJ2-7; 10 nucleotides align to TRBD2. The J segment lost 1 base and the V segment lost 4 bases, leaving 7 bases of the junction unmatched. Germline assignment: CDR1 MGHRA and CDR2 YSYEKL. This CDR3 has 16 amino acids. The CDR3, as DNA: TGCGCCAGCAGCCTACGGACTAGCGGACTTTCCTACGAGCAGTACTTC. Translating it yields CASSLRTSGLSYEQYF.

V is TRBV19 and J is TRBJ2-2; possible D gene TRBD2, 7 bases. The CDR3 runs 22 residues. Trimming left V 3 bases short and J 4 bases short, with 33 bases between. Germline assignment: CDR1 LNHDA and CDR2 SQIVND (reference sequence). The CDR3 loop is CASSIYRLGGGTRLGVTGELFF. CDR3 bases: TGTGCCAGTAGTATTTATCGCTTAGGGGGGGGTACCCGCCTAGGTGTCACCGGGGAGCTGTTTTTT. Using reference TRBV19 and TRBJ2-2 for the parts outside the CDR3, the full variable domain is DGGITQSPKYLFRKEGQNVTLSCEQNLNHDAMYWYRQDPGQGLRLIYYSQIVNDFQKGDIAEGYSVSREKKESFPLTVTSAQKNPTAFYLCASSIYRLGGGTRLGVTGELFFGEGSRLTVL.

The gene calls are TRBV5-1 and TRBJ2-5; 12 bases fit TRBD1. The CDR3 extends over 15 amino acids. J lost 5 bases, V lost 3 bases, and 5 bases had no gene match. Germline values: CDR1 SGHRS, CDR2 YFSETQ. CDR3 bases: TGCGCCAGCAGCTGGGGGACAGGGGGCCGGGAGACCCAGTACTTC. Translating it yields CASSWGTGGRETQYF.

The chain has TRBV29-1 and TRBJ1-2; 10 bases fit TRBD1. Germline CDR1 and CDR2: SQVTM and ANQGSEA. This CDR3 has 15 residues. V lost 3 bases, J lost 5 bases, and 9 bases stayed unmatched. CDR3 in DNA: TGCAGCGTTGATGCAGGACAGGGGGTACGGTATGGCTACACCTTC. It codes for CSVDAGQGVRYGYTF.

The chain uses TRBV5-4 and TRBJ2-3; 7 bases are shared with TRBD2. CDR1 and CDR2 (germline): SGHNT, YYREEE (reference sequence). The CDR3 runs 16 residues. Trimming cost V 1 base and J 2 bases; bases outside gene matches: 7. CDR3 sequence: CASSLLATSDTDTQYF. The CDR3 DNA reads TGTGCCAGCAGCTTGTTGGCAACTAGCGACACAGATACGCAGTATTTT.

The chain joins TRBV5-1 to TRBJ2-5; 7 bases line up with TRBD2. CDR3 length: 16 residues. The germline V gene encodes CDR1 SGHRS and CDR2 YFSETQ. V shed 1 base and J 1 base; nucleotides not matched to a gene: 7. CDR3 region: CASSLSGGVRQETQYF. CDR3 coding DNA: TGCGCCAGCAGCTTGAGTGGGGGGGTCCGCCAAGAGACCCAGTACTTC.

The chain is built from TRBV4-3 and TRBJ2-1; possible D gene TRBD1, 6 bases. The CDR3 covers 16 residues. Trimming removed 0 bases from V and 5 bases from J, with 14 bases in between. From germline, CDR1 is LGHNA and CDR2 YSLEER. The CDR3 DNA follows: TGCGCCAGCAGCCAAGATCCCCTCGGACAGCACAATGAGCAGTTCTTC. Its protein is CASSQDPLGQHNEQFF.

The sample holds one count of this clone. The rearrangement joins TRBV18 to TRBJ1-2; 9 bases agree with TRBD1. CDR1 is KGHSH and CDR2 is LQKENI in the germline V gene. V shed 0 bases, J shed 4 bases, and the junction held 6 bases outside the gene matches. This CDR3 region has 16 residues. This CDR3 reads CASSPPGQGPGYGYTF. CDR3 coding DNA: TGTGCCAGCTCACCACCGGGACAGGGCCCGGGCTATGGCTACACCTTC.

V gene TRBV6-6 combines with J gene TRBJ1-2; 7 bases align to TRBD1. Germline V gene lookup returns CDR1 MNHNY and CDR2 SVGAGI (reference sequence). The junction had 4 bases not matched to a gene; V was cut back by 8 bases and J by 4 bases. There are 12 residues in the CDR3. The CDR3 bases are TGTGCCAGCCGACAGGGACTCTATGGCTACACCTTC. It translates to CASRQGLYGYTF.

This chain links TRBV6-6 with TRBJ2-7; TRBD1 matches 7 bases. V shed 5 bases and J 4 bases; nucleotides not matched to a gene: 8. The germline CDR1 and CDR2 sequences are MNHNY and SVGAGI (reference sequence). The CDR3 is 14 amino acids. CDR3 nucleotides: TGTGCCAGCAGTCCGAACAGGGGAACTTACGAGCAGTACGTC. This gives the protein CASSPNRGTYEQYV.

J is TRBJ2-1 and V is TRBV6-2 or TRBV6-3, with TRBD2 matching 13 bases. Germline values: CDR1 MNHEY, CDR2 SVGEGT. The CDR3 is made up of 17 amino acids. With V trimmed by 4 bases and J by 7 bases, 10 bases remained unmatched. DNA for the CDR3: TGTGCCAGCAGTTTCTGGACTAGCGGGAGACTATGGAATGAGCAGTTCTTC. The encoded protein is CASSFWTSGRLWNEQFF.

The V gene is TRBV3-1 (or the pseudogene TRBV3-2), the J gene TRBJ2-3, with D uncertain. The CDR3 runs to 15 residues. With 0 bases removed from V and 2 bases from J, the gap between germline ends came to 9 bases. Germline V gene sequence: CDR1 LGHDT, CDR2 YNNKEL (reference sequence). The CDR3 region has the DNA TGTGCCAGCAGCCAAGAGGTCGGTAACACAGATACGCAGTATTTT. Translated: CASSQEVGNTDTQYF.

The V and J genes are TRBV9 and TRBJ1-2, with a tentative D call TRBD1 (5 bases). Per the germline V gene, CDR1 is SGDLS and CDR2 is YYNGEE. This CDR3 region has 14 residues. V shed 0 bases and J shed 2 bases, with 8 bases lying between them. In nucleotides, the CDR3 is TGTGCCAGCAGCGTAGGGGGCTTAAACTATGGCTACACCTTC. This translates into CASSVGGLNYGYTF.

The chain carries TRBV27 and TRBJ2-3; 8 nucleotides match TRBD2. The ends lost 6 bases at V and 4 bases at J; junction bases unmatched: 12. This CDR3 comprises 16 residues. CDR1 is MNHEY and CDR2 is SMNVEV in the germline V gene (reference sequence). This CDR3 reads CASRDLRAGVADTQYF. The CDR3 nucleotides are TGTGCCAGCAGAGACCTAAGAGCGGGAGTAGCAGATACGCAGTATTTT.

The chain has TRBV24-1 and TRBJ2-3; perhaps TRBD1 as D (5 bases). Between the trimmed V and J ends, which lost 9 bases and 5 bases, there was a span of 8 bases. Germline CDR1 reads KGHDR; CDR2 reads SFDVKD. The CDR3 covers 11 residues. The CDR3 reads CATQGEDTQYF. CDR3 coding DNA: TGTGCCACCCAGGGTGAAGATACGCAGTATTTT.

The chain uses TRBV7-2 and TRBJ2-3, with 8 bases matching TRBD1. Looked up from germline, CDR1 is SGHTA and CDR2 is FQGNSA. Germline trimming cut 0 bases from V and 9 bases from J; bases unmatched to any gene: 8. The CDR3 spans 15 residues. The DNA of the CDR3 is TGTGCCAGCAGCTTAGCGGGGGACAGGTCCTTGACGCAGTATTTT. It translates to CASSLAGDRSLTQYF. Based on the CDR3 plus reference TRBV7-2 and TRBJ2-3, the full variable domain is GAGVSQSPSNKVTEKGKDVELRCDPISGHTALYWYRQSLGQGLEFLIYFQGNSAPDKSGLPSDRFSAERTGGSVSTLTIQRTQQEDSAVYLCASSLAGDRSLTQYFGPGTRLTVL.

This chain uses TRBV30 with TRBJ2-4; 8 bases are a match to TRBD2. Trimming at V came to 2 bases and at J to 3 bases, leaving 9 bases not matched to a gene. Germline CDR1 reads GTSNPN; CDR2 reads SVGIG (reference sequence). The CDR3 sequence is 16 residues long. The chain's CDR3 is CAWSRGAGVVKNIQYF. In DNA, the CDR3 is TGTGCCTGGAGTCGGGGAGCGGGAGTAGTCAAAAACATTCAGTACTTC.

CDR3 bases: TGCGCCAGCAGCCAAGATCGGACACCCCTGAATCAGCCCCAGCATTTT. This codes for CASSQDRTPLNQPQHF. V and J are TRBV4-1 and TRBJ1-5; D is possibly TRBD1 (5 bases). The V end was cut by 0 bases, the J end by 4 bases, with 13 bases between. The CDR3 has 16 residues. Germline CDR1 reads MGHRA; CDR2 reads YSYEKL.